Listed here are 2 T cell receptor beta chains from one sample, sequenced in a study of prognosis after radiotherapy for stage I lung cancer. Starting from genomic DNA, TCR beta CDR3 was amplified through two-round multiplex PCR. Initially, in first-round PCR, primers specific to each TRBV and TRBJ gene were used. TCRdb called the multiplex PCR reads again in MiXCR, with one record for every CDR3 protein. The sample consists of about 59,000 distinct CDR3 sequences, around a quarter of them appearing once. The sequencing here drew on PBMCs, taken before or after stereotactic body radiation therapy (not recorded which). The receptors come from a donor aged 50 or older with non-small cell lung cancer.

There are many counts of this clonotype. The chain carries TRBV27 and TRBJ1-3; D is undetermined. V lost 5 bases and J lost 0, with 11 bases in between. The CDR3 runs 15 residues. The germline V gene encodes CDR1 MNHEY and CDR2 SMNVEV (reference sequence). As DNA, the CDR3 is TGTGCCAGCAGTCCAAACCGAGACTCTGGAAACACCATATATTTT. Protein product: CASSPNRDSGNTIYF.

The chain joins TRBV20-1 to TRBJ2-1; 7 nucleotides align to TRBD2. The CDR3 spans 14 residues. In germline, CDR1 is DFQATT, CDR2 SNEGSKA (reference sequence). The trim removed 1 base at V and 8 bases at J, leaving 8 bases unmatched. The DNA for the CDR3 is TGCAGTGCTAGAGTGGGACTACCTTCCTATGAGCAGTTCTTC. It translates to CSARVGLPSYEQFF.